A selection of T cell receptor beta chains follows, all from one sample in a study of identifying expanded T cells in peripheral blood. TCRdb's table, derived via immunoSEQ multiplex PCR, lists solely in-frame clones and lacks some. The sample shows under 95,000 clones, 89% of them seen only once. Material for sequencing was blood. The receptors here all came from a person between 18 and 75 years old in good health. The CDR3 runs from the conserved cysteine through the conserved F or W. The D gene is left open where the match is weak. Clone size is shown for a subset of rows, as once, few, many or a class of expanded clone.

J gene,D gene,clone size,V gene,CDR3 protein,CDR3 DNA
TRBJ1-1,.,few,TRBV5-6,CASSFSGNTEAFF,TGTGCCAGCAGCTTTTCAGGGAACACTGAAGCTTTCTTT
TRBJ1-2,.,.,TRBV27,CASSLTTGLDGYTF,TGTGCCAGCAGTCTGACTACAGGGCTGGACGGCTACACCTTC
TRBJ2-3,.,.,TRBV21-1,CASSPDWGVDRDTDTQYF,TGTGCCAGCAGCCCTGATTGGGGGGTGGACAGGGACACAGATACGCAGTATTTT
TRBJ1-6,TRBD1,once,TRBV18,CASSPTQGDNSPLHF,TGTGCCAGCTCACCAACACAGGGGGACAATTCACCCCTCCACTTT
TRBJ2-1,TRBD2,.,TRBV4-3,CASSQVSGGSGEQFF,TGCGCCAGCAGCCAAGTTAGCGGGGGGTCAGGTGAGCAGTTCTTC
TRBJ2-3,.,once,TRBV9,CASSVGVGVTTDTQYF,TGTGCCAGCAGCGTAGGTGTCGGGGTCACCACAGATACGCAGTATTTT
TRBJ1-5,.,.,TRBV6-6,CASSYTGEGNQPQHF,TGTGCCAGCAGTTACACAGGTGAGGGGAATCAGCCCCAGCATTTT
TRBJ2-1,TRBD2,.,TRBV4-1,CASSRSSGLLAGWDNEQFF,TGCGCCAGCAGCCGGTCCTCAGGGTTACTAGCGGGATGGGACAATGAGCAGTTCTTC
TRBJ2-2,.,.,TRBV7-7,CASSFSPGDGELFF,TGTGCTAGCAGCTTTTCACCAGGGGATGGGGAGCTGTTTTTT
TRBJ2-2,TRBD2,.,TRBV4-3,CASSQGVAGGRGGELFF,TGCGCCAGCAGCCAAGGGGTAGCGGGGGGGCGTGGCGGGGAGCTGTTTTTT
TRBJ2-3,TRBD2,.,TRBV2,CASSRTSLQYF,TGTGCCAGCAGTAGGACTAGCTTACAGTATTTT
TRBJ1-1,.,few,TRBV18,CASSPGTNTEAFF,TGTGCCAGCTCACCAGGGACGAACACTGAAGCTTTCTTT
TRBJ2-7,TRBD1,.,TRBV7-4,CASSSTGYEQYF,TGTGCCAGCAGCTCGACAGGGTACGAGCAGTACTTC
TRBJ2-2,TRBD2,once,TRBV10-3,CAIKTSGRTGELFF,TGTGCCATCAAGACTAGCGGGAGGACCGGGGAGCTGTTTTTT
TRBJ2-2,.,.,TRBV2,CASSKMTNTGELFF,TGTGCCAGCAGTAAGATGACTAACACCGGGGAGCTGTTTTTT
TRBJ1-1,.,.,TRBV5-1,CASTGGFNTEAFF,TGCGCCAGCACGGGGGGTTTTAACACTGAAGCTTTCTTT
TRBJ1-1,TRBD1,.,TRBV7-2,CASSFQGAENTEAFF,TGTGCCAGCAGCTTCCAGGGGGCCGAGAACACTGAAGCTTTCTTT
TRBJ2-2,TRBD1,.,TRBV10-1,CASSDRQGNTGELFF,TGCGCCAGCAGTGACCGACAGGGTAACACCGGGGAGCTGTTTTTT
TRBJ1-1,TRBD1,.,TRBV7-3,CASSPGQEAFF,TGTGCCAGCAGTCCGGGACAGGAAGCTTTCTTT
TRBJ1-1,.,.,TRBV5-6,CASSLMRRGALAEAFF,TGTGCCAGCAGCTTGATGAGACGGGGGGCTTTAGCTGAAGCTTTCTTT
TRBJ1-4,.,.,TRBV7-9,CASSFTRDTNEKLFF,TGTGCCAGCAGCTTTACCCGGGACACTAATGAAAAACTGTTTTTT
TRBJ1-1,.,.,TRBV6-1,CASISGGRNTEAFF,TGTGCCAGCATATCCGGGGGCAGAAACACTGAAGCTTTCTTT
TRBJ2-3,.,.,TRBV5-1,CASRASWTITDTQYF,TGCGCCAGCAGGGCATCGTGGACTATCACAGATACGCAGTATTTT
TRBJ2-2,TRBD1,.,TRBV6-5,CASSLTGANTGELFF,TGTGCCAGCAGCTTGACAGGGGCGAACACCGGGGAGCTGTTTTTT
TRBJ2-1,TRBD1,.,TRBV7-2,CASSGQGSVNEQFF,TGTGCCAGCAGCGGACAGGGATCGGTCAATGAGCAGTTCTTC
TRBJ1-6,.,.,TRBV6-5,CASTPIRNNSPLHF,TGTGCCAGCACTCCCATTCGGAATAATTCACCCCTCCACTTT
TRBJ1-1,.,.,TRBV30,CACSDPTGRGGWTEAFF,TGTGCCTGTAGTGACCCAACAGGCCGCGGGGGGTGGACTGAAGCTTTCTTT
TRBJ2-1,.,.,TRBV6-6,CASSSAGTAIEQFF,TGTGCCAGCAGCTCGGCCGGGACGGCGATTGAGCAGTTCTTC
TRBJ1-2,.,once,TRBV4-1,CASSQDEGPNYGYTF,TGCGCCAGCAGCCAAGACGAGGGACCTAACTATGGCTACACCTTC
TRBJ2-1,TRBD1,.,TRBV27,CASSLTTGAYNEQFF,TGTGCCAGCAGTTTAACGACAGGGGCTTACAATGAGCAGTTCTTC
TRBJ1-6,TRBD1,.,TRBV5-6,CASSKRTGGTDSPLHF,TGTGCCAGCAGCAAAAGAACAGGGGGCACTGATTCACCCCTCCACTTT
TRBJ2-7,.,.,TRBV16,CASSTGRYEQYF,TGTGCCAGCAGCACAGGCCGCTACGAGCAGTACTTC
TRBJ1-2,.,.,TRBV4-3,CASSLSGTGGYTF,TGCGCCAGCAGCCTCTCCGGGACTGGCGGCTACACCTTC
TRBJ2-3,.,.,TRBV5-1,CASSLVGGRTDTQYF,TGCGCCAGCAGCTTGGTCGGGGGGCGGACAGATACGCAGTATTTT
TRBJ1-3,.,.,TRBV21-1,CASSPRSTGSGNTIYF,TGTGCCAGCAGCCCTCGCTCAACAGGGTCCGGAAACACCATATATTTT
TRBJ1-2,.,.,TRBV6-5,CASSRGYGYTF,TGTGCCAGCAGTCGGGGCTATGGCTACACCTTC
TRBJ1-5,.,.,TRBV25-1,CASSEYGAPAPQHF,TGTGCCAGCAGTGAATATGGGGCGCCGGCGCCCCAGCATTTT
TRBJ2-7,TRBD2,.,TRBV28,CASTLAGLSYEQYF,TGTGCCAGCACCTTAGCGGGCCTCTCCTACGAGCAGTACTTC
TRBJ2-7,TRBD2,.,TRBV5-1,CASSLSGSNAYEQYF,TGCGCCAGCAGCTTAAGCGGGAGCAATGCCTACGAGCAGTACTTC
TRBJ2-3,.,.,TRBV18,CASSPLDGRTDTQYF,TGTGCCAGCTCACCCTTAGATGGCCGCACAGATACGCAGTATTTT
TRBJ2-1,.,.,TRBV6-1,CASSGSLFESSYNEQFF,TGTGCCAGCAGTGGGTCTCTCTTCGAGAGCTCCTACAATGAGCAGTTCTTC
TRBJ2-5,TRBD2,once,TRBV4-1,CASSQVPTGTSGQETQYF,TGCGCCAGCAGCCAAGTCCCAACCGGGACTAGCGGCCAAGAGACCCAGTACTTC
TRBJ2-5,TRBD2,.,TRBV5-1,CASSLVLAGGSQETQYF,TGCGCCAGCAGCTTGGTTTTAGCGGGGGGGTCACAAGAGACCCAGTACTTC
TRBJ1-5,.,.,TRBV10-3,CAIGRDEGQPQHF,TGTGCCATCGGGAGGGACGAGGGTCAGCCCCAGCATTTT
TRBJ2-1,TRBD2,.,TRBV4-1,CASSRGTSGSSYNEQFF,TGCGCCAGCAGCCGCGGGACTAGCGGGAGCTCCTACAATGAGCAGTTCTTC
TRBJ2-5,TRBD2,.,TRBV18,CASSPPSGRQETQYF,TGTGCCAGCTCACCACCTAGCGGGCGACAAGAGACCCAGTACTTC
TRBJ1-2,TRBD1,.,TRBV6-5,CASRVPGTGDGYTF,TGTGCCAGCCGCGTTCCCGGGACAGGGGACGGCTACACCTTC
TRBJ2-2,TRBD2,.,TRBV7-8,CASSLAASREAGELFF,TGTGCCAGCAGCTTAGCAGCTTCCCGGGAGGCCGGGGAGCTGTTTTTT
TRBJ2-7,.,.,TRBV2,CASSLQRGAGVTPYEQYF,TGTGCCAGCAGCCTCCAGAGGGGAGCAGGAGTAACACCCTACGAGCAGTACTTC
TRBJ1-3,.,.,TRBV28,CASSLWRGSDSGNTIYF,TGTGCCAGCAGTTTATGGAGAGGCAGCGACTCTGGAAACACCATATATTTT
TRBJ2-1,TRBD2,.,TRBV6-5,CASSYSQGGGDEQFF,TGTGCCAGCAGTTACTCGCAGGGCGGGGGGGATGAGCAGTTCTTC
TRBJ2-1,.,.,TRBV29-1,CSVVRDHWSSYNEQFF,TGCAGCGTTGTTCGGGACCACTGGAGCTCCTACAATGAGCAGTTCTTC
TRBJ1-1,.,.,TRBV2,CASSDRAEGTEAFF,TGTGCCAGCAGTGACAGGGCCGAGGGCACTGAAGCTTTCTTT